This is a list of T cell receptor beta chains from one sample in a study of blood T cell repertoires in COVID-19. The repertoire was sequenced with immunoSEQ multiplex PCR; TCRdb's copy has only in-frame clones and lacks some. The table shows around 200,000 clones, with over 75% occurring only once. The specimen was peripheral blood. Receptors were obtained from a person aged 70 to 80 with COVID-19, enrolled during active disease. CDR3s include the opening cysteine and the closing phenylalanine or tryptophan. Each record gives: J gene, CDR3 length, D gene, clone size, V gene, CDR3 protein, CDR3 DNA. D genes are given only for firm matches. The size entry is marked missing in some rows and otherwise reads once, few, many or a size class.

>TRBJ1-4|15|-|-|TRBV18
CASSPSQQFYEKLFF
TGTGCCAGCTCACCAAGTCAACAGTTCTATGAAAAACTGTTTTTT
>TRBJ1-6|14|-|-|TRBV9
CASSPTGPNSPLHF
TGTGCCAGCAGTCCAACTGGTCCTAATTCACCCCTCCACTTT
>TRBJ1-2|11|TRBD1|-|TRBV29-1
CSATGGNSYTF
TGCAGCGCCACAGGGGGAAATAGCTACACCTTC
>TRBJ1-2|17|TRBD1|-|TRBV7-2
CASSPPGVRTGGFGYTF
TGTGCCAGCAGCCCCCCGGGGGTCAGGACAGGGGGCTTTGGCTACACCTTC
>TRBJ2-3|17|TRBD2|-|TRBV2
CASSEFGLAESTDTQYF
TGTGCCAGCAGTGAATTCGGACTAGCGGAAAGCACAGATACGCAGTATTTT
>TRBJ2-1|15|-|-|TRBV28
CASSFSPGQYNEQFF
TGTGCCAGCAGTTTTTCCCCTGGACAGTACAATGAGCAGTTCTTC
>TRBJ1-6|14|-|once|TRBV19
CASSLQGNGSPLHF
TGTGCCAGTAGTCTCCAGGGGAACGGTTCACCCCTCCACTTT
>TRBJ1-1|16|-|few|TRBV5-4
CASSTPPGAMNTEAFF
TGTGCCAGCAGTACACCCCCGGGAGCAATGAACACTGAAGCTTTCTTT
>TRBJ2-7|14|-|-|TRBV30
CAWNGDTSTWEQYF
TGTGCCTGGAATGGGGACACCTCAACTTGGGAGCAGTACTTC
>TRBJ2-1|15|TRBD1|-|TRBV11-2
CASSQSRTGGNEQFF
TGTGCCAGCAGCCAGTCCAGGACAGGAGGAAATGAGCAGTTCTTC
>TRBJ2-4|15|-|-|TRBV13
CASSRTNLAKNIQYF
TGTGCCAGCAGCCGGACAAACTTAGCCAAAAACATTCAGTACTTC